This T cell receptor beta chain originates from a study of cytomegalovirus exposure and HLA in healthy donors. General study points: Investigators reported 150 to 200 TCR beta chains as tied to cytomegalovirus. Whilst most TCR sequences proved rare, a subset of public TCRs occurred across many donors.

TCRdb keeps only in-frame clones here, not all; method: immunoSEQ multiplex PCR. The sample lists tens of thousands of clones; more than 85% were seen once. As to this clone: What it binds is not known.

Trimming took 4 bases from V and 0 from J, leaving 8 bases between them. The germline gives CDR1 MNHNY, CDR2 SVGAGI (reference sequence). The CDR3 totals 14 residues. Source material: PBMCs. This TCR was sampled from a woman aged 18-35 years in good health and CMV-seropositive. The chain recombines TRBV6-6 with TRBJ2-3; D is ambiguous. CDR3 sequence reads: CASSWSASTDTQYF. CDR3 DNA sequence: TGTGCCAGCAGTTGGTCCGCGAGCACAGATACGCAGTATTTT.